This passage covers 15 T cell receptor beta chains from one sample sequenced in a study of blood T cell repertoires in COVID-19. This table comes from immunoSEQ multiplex PCR, and its TCRdb copy is limited to in-frame clones, with some not included. Among roughly 110,000 clones listed, about 88% were seen once. Sample: peripheral blood. The source is a woman in her sixties or seventies who had recovered from COVID-19.

This chain connects TRBV5-1 to TRBJ1-4, with 8 bases aligning to TRBD1. The V gene end was trimmed by 4 bases and the J gene end by 5 bases; junction bases not matched to a gene: 7. The CDR3 has 15 amino acids. Germline values: CDR1 SGHRS, CDR2 YFSETQ. The CDR3 sequence is CASSLARGRNEKLFF. The DNA of the CDR3 is TGCGCCAGCAGCCTGGCCAGGGGGCGGAATGAAAAACTGTTTTTT.

V and J are TRBV6-2 or TRBV6-3 and TRBJ2-7; 7 bases match TRBD1. Germline lookup yields CDR1 MNHEY and CDR2 SVGEGT. Losses at the gene ends were 0 bases for V and 1 base for J; bases not matched to a gene: 3. CDR3 length: 15 residues. The CDR3 sequence is CASSYSPRGSYEQYF. CDR3 DNA: TGTGCCAGCAGTTACTCACCCAGGGGGTCCTACGAGCAGTACTTC.

The chain recombines TRBV10-3 with TRBJ2-7; D remains unclear. The CDR3 loop spans 15 amino acids. V lost 3 bases, J lost 3 bases, and 15 bases lay in between. Germline values: CDR1 ENHRY, CDR2 SYGVKD. The CDR3 region has the DNA TGTGCCATCAGTGACCCCAGTCGTTCCCTCTACGAGCAGTACTTC. This sequence encodes CAISDPSRSLYEQYF.

V is TRBV7-2 and J is TRBJ1-1, with a weak D call TRBD1 (6 bases). The CDR3 is 14 amino acids. Germline V lookup: CDR1 SGHTA, CDR2 FQGNSA. Trimming took off 5 bases at V and 8 bases at J, with 18 bases between the two ends. The chain's CDR3 is CASSLSGTPIEAFF. The CDR3 nucleotides are TGTGCCAGCAGCCTATCCGGGACACCCATCGAAGCTTTCTTT.

The chain recombines TRBV2 with TRBJ2-7, with a possible D match to TRBD2 (7 bases). Trimming pared 6 bases from V and 1 base from J, leaving 13 bases between. Germline CDR1 reads SNHLY; CDR2 reads FYNNEI. The CDR3 has 14 amino acids. For the CDR3, the DNA is TGTGCCAGCAGCCTAAAGGGGGGGTCCTACGAGCAGTACTTC. Protein product: CASSLKGGSYEQYF. The variable domain in full, with the rest retrieved from reference TRBV2 and TRBJ2-7, is EPEVTQTPSHQVTQMGQEVILRCVPISNHLYFYWYRQILGQKVEFLVSFYNNEISEKSEIFDDQFSVERPDGSNFTLKIRSTKLEDSAMYFCASSLKGGSYEQYFGPGTRLTVT.

This sequence joins TRBV29-1 and TRBJ1-2; TRBD1 matches at 8 bases. J was trimmed by 9 bases and V by 4 bases; bases with no gene match: 16. The CDR3 extends over 15 amino acids. Germline CDR1 is SQVTM and CDR2 is ANQGSEA. CDR3: CSVVPLGAGGVSYTF. The CDR3 bases are TGCAGCGTTGTTCCCCTCGGGGCAGGGGGCGTGAGCTACACCTTC. Full variable domain (rest looked up from reference TRBV29-1 and TRBJ1-2): SAVISQKPSRDICQRGTSLTIQCQVDSQVTMMFWYRQQPGQSLTLIATANQGSEATYESGFVIDKFPISRPNLTFSTLTVSNMSPEDSSIYLCSVVPLGAGGVSYTFGSGTRLTVV.

The rearrangement uses TRBV11-3 and TRBJ2-3; the match to TRBD1 covers 10 bases. CDR1 and CDR2 (germline): SGHNT, YENEEA. The junction had 7 bases not matched to a gene; V was cut back by 4 bases and J by 6 bases. The CDR3 runs 15 residues. The CDR3 DNA reads as TGTGCCAGCAGCTACGGACAGGGGGGAACGGATACGCAGTATTTT. Protein: CASSYGQGGTDTQYF.

The genes are TRBV5-3 and TRBJ2-1; tentative D call: TRBD1 (5 bases). TRBV5-3 is an ORF, and what it does is uncertain. This CDR3 region has 14 residues. V dropped 6 bases and J dropped 4 bases, with 14 bases sitting between them. CDR3 DNA sequence: TGTGCCAGAACCCTTGGGGCCCAATACAATGAGCAGTTCTTC. Its protein is CARTLGAQYNEQFF.

This chain links TRBV30 with TRBJ1-6; 10 bases fit TRBD1. Looked up from germline, CDR1 is GTSNPN and CDR2 is SVGIG (reference sequence). The CDR3 is 14 amino acids. With 2 bases clipped from V and 8 bases from J, the junction kept 3 bases outside the gene matches. CDR3 DNA: TGTGCCTGGAGTCAAGGACAGGGGGATTCACCCCTCCACTTT. Translation gives CAWSQGQGDSPLHF.

There are a few counts of this clone. This chain connects TRBV11-3 to TRBJ2-7; TRBD2 agrees at 7 bases. The CDR3 loop spans 12 amino acids. From germline, CDR1 is SGHNT and CDR2 YENEEA. V was clipped by 5 bases and J by 3 bases; unmatched bases: 1. The CDR3 nucleotides read TGTGCCAGCAGCCGGGGGGACTACGAGCAGTACTTC. It encodes CASSRGDYEQYF.

The genes are TRBV4-3 and TRBJ1-2; a possible D gene is TRBD1 (5 bases). The CDR3 extends over 13 amino acids. Trimming pared 4 bases from V and 4 bases from J, leaving 10 bases between. CDR1 and CDR2 (germline): LGHNA, YSLEER. The CDR3 loop reads CASSRRGGYGYTF. In DNA form, the CDR3 reads TGCGCCAGCAGCCGTAGGGGAGGCTATGGCTACACCTTC.

This sequence joins TRBV7-2 and TRBJ2-5; 16 nucleotides align to TRBD2. V shed 2 bases and J 6 bases; nucleotides not matched to a gene: 9. Germline V gene sequence: CDR1 SGHTA, CDR2 FQGNSA. The CDR3 extends over 18 amino acids. Written as DNA, the CDR3 is TGTGCCAGCAGCTTACGGGGACTAGCGGGAGGGCCGGGAAAGACCCAGTACTTC. Translation gives CASSLRGLAGGPGKTQYF.

The count of this clone is one. The chain uses TRBV7-9 and TRBJ2-3, with 8 positions matching TRBD2. V trimming: 4 bases; J trimming: 1 base; junction bases outside the gene matches: 10. Per germline, CDR1 SEHNR and CDR2 FQNEAQ (reference sequence). This CDR3 region has 17 residues. The CDR3 region is CASSSRLAPRGTDTQYF. The CDR3 nucleotides read TGTGCCAGCAGCTCGAGACTAGCGCCCCGGGGCACAGATACGCAGTATTTT.

The chain is built from TRBV5-6 and TRBJ2-5, with D possibly being TRBD2 (6 bases). Trimming removed 4 bases from V and 4 bases from J, with 17 bases in between. CDR1 SGHDT and CDR2 YYEEEE come from the germline V gene. This CDR3 has 15 residues. CDR3 loop: CASSAGSNRLETQYF. CDR3 nucleotide sequence: TGTGCCAGCAGCGCGGGGTCGAATAGGTTAGAGACCCAGTACTTC.

The rearrangement links TRBV4-3 to TRBJ2-5; D may be TRBD2 (6 bases). CDR1 LGHNA and CDR2 YSLEER come from the germline V gene. This CDR3 is 15 amino acids long. Between the trimmed V and J ends, which lost 3 bases and 1 base, there was a span of 12 bases. CDR3 in DNA: TGCGCCAGCAGCCACGGGACTCGCCCCCAAGAGACCCAGTACTTC. It yields the protein CASSHGTRPQETQYF.